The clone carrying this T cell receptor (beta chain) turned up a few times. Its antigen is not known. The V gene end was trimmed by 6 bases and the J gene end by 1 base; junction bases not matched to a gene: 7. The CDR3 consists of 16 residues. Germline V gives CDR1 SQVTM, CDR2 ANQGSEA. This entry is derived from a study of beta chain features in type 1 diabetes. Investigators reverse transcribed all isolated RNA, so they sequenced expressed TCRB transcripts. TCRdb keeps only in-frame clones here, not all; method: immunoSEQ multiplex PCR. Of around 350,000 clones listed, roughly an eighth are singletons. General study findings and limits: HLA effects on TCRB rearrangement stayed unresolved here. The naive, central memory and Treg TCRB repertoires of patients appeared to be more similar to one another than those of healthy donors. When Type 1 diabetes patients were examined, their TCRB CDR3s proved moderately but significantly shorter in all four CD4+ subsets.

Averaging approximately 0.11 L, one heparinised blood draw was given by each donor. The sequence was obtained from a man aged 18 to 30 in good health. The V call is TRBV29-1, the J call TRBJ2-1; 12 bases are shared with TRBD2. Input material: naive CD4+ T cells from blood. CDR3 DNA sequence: TGCAGCGTCAGCGCTACTAGCGGGGGGTCCTACAATGAGCAGTTCTTC. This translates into CSVSATSGGSYNEQFF.